These 18 T cell receptor beta chains came from one sample sequenced in a study of neurological immune-mediated disorders. MiXCR, applied by TCRdb to the 5' RACE reads, yields one record per CDR3 protein. The sample records around 69,000 distinct CDR3 sequences, 9.5% to 13% being singletons. Time point in this sample: longitudinal time-point 1 (baseline). Sequencing was carried out using PBMCs. The source of these receptors is a man under 40 in good health.

This clonotype was counted a few times. The chain recombines TRBV20-1 with TRBJ2-4; TRBD2 matches 8 bases. The CDR3 loop spans 17 amino acids. Germline CDR1 DFQATT, CDR2 SNEGSKA (reference sequence). Trimming cost V 6 bases and J 2 bases; bases outside gene matches: 15. CDR3 in amino acids: CSAPSGSPVGPKNIQYF. In DNA form, the CDR3 reads TGCAGTGCGCCCAGCGGGAGCCCAGTAGGGCCCAAAAACATTCAGTACTTC.

This clonotype was found a few times. The chain has TRBV29-1 and TRBJ2-5; no clear D. CDR1 SQVTM and CDR2 ANQGSEA come from the germline V gene. There are 11 residues in the CDR3. The V end was cut by 3 bases, the J end by 6 bases, with 8 bases between. Written as DNA, the CDR3 is TGCAGCGTTGATGGGCGGAAGACCCAGTACTTC. The encoded protein is CSVDGRKTQYF. Full variable domain (missing parts from reference TRBV29-1 and TRBJ2-5): SAVISQKPSRDICQRGTSLTIQCQVDSQVTMMFWYRQQPGQSLTLIATANQGSEATYESGFVIDKFPISRPNLTFSTLTVSNMSPEDSSIYLCSVDGRKTQYFGPGTRLLVL.

At least ten counts were recorded for this clonotype. The chain combines TRBV7-6 with TRBJ2-2; D may be TRBD1 (6 bases). CDR3 size: 15 residues. Germline CDR1 and CDR2: SGHVS and FNYEAQ. Trimming removed 4 bases from V and 6 bases from J, with 15 bases in between. The CDR3 region has the DNA TGTGCCAGCAGCTCAGCCCACGGACAGTCCGGGGAGCTGTTTTTT. Translated, it gives CASSSAHGQSGELFF.

This clonotype was recorded at least ten times. J is TRBJ2-7 and V is TRBV29-1; TRBD1 matches at 7 bases. CDR3 length: 14 amino acids. Germline CDR1 and CDR2: SQVTM and ANQGSEA. V was pared by 3 bases and J by 5 bases, with 10 bases of the junction left unmatched. The CDR3: CSVDKTGQGDEQYF. DNA of the CDR3: TGCAGCGTTGATAAAACGGGGCAGGGGGACGAGCAGTACTTC.

This clonotype was counted at least ten times. This chain's CDR3 is CASSNHRVLSYEQYF. The CDR3 DNA follows: TGTGCCAGCAGTAACCACAGGGTTCTTTCCTACGAGCAGTACTTC. The genes are TRBV12-3 or TRBV12-4 and TRBJ2-7; TRBD1 is a possible D gene (6 bases). The CDR3 is 15 amino acids. With 5 bases removed from V and 1 base from J, the gap between germline ends came to 15 bases.

In this sample, this clonotype turned up a few times. The J gene is TRBJ2-3, the V gene TRBV27; TRBD1 might be the D (6 bases). The CDR3 totals 14 residues. The ends were cut back, 8 bases at V and 0 bases at J, with 12 bases in the middle. Germline assignment: CDR1 MNHEY and CDR2 SMNVEV (reference sequence). CDR3 DNA: TGTGCCAGCTCGAACAGGGTTAGCACAGATACGCAGTATTTT. Its translation is CASSNRVSTDTQYF.

The rearrangement joins TRBV5-1 to TRBJ1-2; weak D call: TRBD1 (6 bases). Germline loops: CDR1 SGHRS, CDR2 YFSETQ. This CDR3 contains 13 residues. The V gene lost 4 bases and the J gene lost 4 bases, with 11 bases spanning the gap. In nucleotides, the CDR3 is TGCGCCAGCAGCAGGACAGAGTTCTATGGCTACACCTTC. This translates into CASSRTEFYGYTF.

This clonotype was detected many times. This chain joins TRBV4-1 and TRBJ1-1; 7 bases agree with TRBD1. The trim removed 4 bases at V and 5 bases at J, leaving 10 bases unmatched. This CDR3 has 15 residues. CDR1 MGHRA and CDR2 YSYEKL come from the germline V gene. In DNA, the CDR3 is TGCGCCAGCAGCCGGCCCTTGACAGGGAGGACTGAAGCTTTCTTT. It specifies CASSRPLTGRTEAFF.

This clonotype has at least ten counts. V and J are TRBV28 and TRBJ2-4; possible D gene TRBD2, 5 bases. Germline lookup yields CDR1 MDHEN and CDR2 SYDVKM. This CDR3 has 10 residues. Trimming stripped 10 bases from V and 8 bases from J, with 9 bases between. The CDR3 is CATGVDIQYF. The CDR3, as DNA: TGTGCCACCGGGGTCGACATTCAGTACTTC.

Ten or more counts support this clonotype. The V gene is TRBV25-1, the J gene TRBJ2-5, with 9 bases identical to TRBD2. The CDR3 is 15 residues long. Trimming took 5 bases from V and 5 from J; bases not matched to a gene: 9. The germline gives CDR1 MGHDK, CDR2 SYGVNS. Here the CDR3 reads CASSRPAGGPETQYF. CDR3 DNA: TGTGCCAGCAGTCGTCCCGCGGGAGGGCCGGAGACCCAGTACTTC.

This chain links TRBV5-1 with TRBJ2-7, with D tentatively TRBD2 (5 bases). The CDR3 covers 15 residues. Trimming cost V 1 base and J 2 bases, with 13 bases left between them. From germline, CDR1 is SGHRS and CDR2 YFSETQ. This chain's CDR3 is CASSLRKAEAYEQYF. For the CDR3, the DNA is TGCGCCAGCAGCTTGAGAAAAGCGGAGGCCTACGAGCAGTACTTC.

This clonotype was recorded at least ten times. The rearrangement joins TRBV29-1 to TRBJ1-2; D unresolved. With 6 bases removed from V and 2 bases from J, the gap between germline ends came to 13 bases. The length of the CDR3 is 13 residues. Germline V gene data show CDR1 as SQVTM and CDR2 as ANQGSEA. CDR3 DNA: TGCAGCGTGCTCCCGTCGGGAAACTATGGCTACACCTTC. The encoded protein is CSVLPSGNYGYTF.

This chain connects TRBV28 to TRBJ2-7; TRBD2 might be the D (6 bases). Trimming stripped 2 bases from V and 7 bases from J, with 15 bases between. The CDR3 loop spans 14 amino acids. Per the germline V gene, CDR1 is MDHEN and CDR2 is SYDVKM. The DNA for the CDR3 is TGTGCCAGCAGTTTAATGGAGGGATTATGGGAGCAGTACTTC. It translates to CASSLMEGLWEQYF.

The table lists this clonotype with many counts. The chain employs TRBV12-3 or TRBV12-4 and TRBJ2-7, with TRBD1 matching 9 bases. The CDR3 loop spans 13 amino acids. V lost 6 bases and J lost 5; bases outside the gene matches: 5. CDR3 amino acids: CASRGQGSHEQYF. The CDR3 DNA sequence: TGTGCCAGCAGGGGACAGGGTAGCCACGAGCAGTACTTC.

Ten or more counts support this clonotype. The chain couples TRBV12-3 or TRBV12-4 to TRBJ1-5, with D possibly TRBD1 on 6 matching bases. V was cut by 6 bases and J by 2 bases, with 11 bases left in between. This CDR3 region has 14 residues. CDR3 protein: CASSGTSRNQPQHF. Written as DNA, the CDR3 is TGTGCCAGCAGCGGGACATCGCGCAATCAGCCCCAGCATTTT.

This clonotype was recorded at least ten times. A read error may produce the germline difference seen at one junction end. V is TRBV20-1 and J is TRBJ2-5, with 9 bases identical to TRBD1. The CDR3 is made up of 11 amino acids. Germline values: CDR1 DFQATT, CDR2 SNEGSKA (reference sequence). DNA of the CDR3: TGCAGTGCTCGGGGGACAGGGTGGGCTAACTTC. Protein sequence: CSARGTGWANF.

The table lists this clonotype with many counts. V usage is TRBV20-1 and J usage is TRBJ1-1; a possible D gene is TRBD1 (6 bases). The CDR3 spans 15 residues. Germline CDR1 reads DFQATT; CDR2 reads SNEGSKA (reference sequence). V lost 0 bases and J 0 bases, leaving 11 bases between the germline ends. CDR3 coding DNA: TGCAGTGCTAGAGATTTGGACAGCTTGAACACTGAAGCTTTCTTT. Its protein product is CSARDLDSLNTEAFF.

This clonotype was observed at least ten times. The J gene is TRBJ2-2, the V gene TRBV7-2; TRBD2 matches at 8 bases. The CDR3 contains 17 residues. Germline CDR1 SGHTA, CDR2 FQGNSA. The junction had 7 bases not matched to a gene; V was cut back by 2 bases and J by 2 bases. The CDR3 DNA reads TGTGCCAGCAGCTTATATTGGGCGGGAGGAAACACCGGGGAGCTGTTTTTT. Translated: CASSLYWAGGNTGELFF.